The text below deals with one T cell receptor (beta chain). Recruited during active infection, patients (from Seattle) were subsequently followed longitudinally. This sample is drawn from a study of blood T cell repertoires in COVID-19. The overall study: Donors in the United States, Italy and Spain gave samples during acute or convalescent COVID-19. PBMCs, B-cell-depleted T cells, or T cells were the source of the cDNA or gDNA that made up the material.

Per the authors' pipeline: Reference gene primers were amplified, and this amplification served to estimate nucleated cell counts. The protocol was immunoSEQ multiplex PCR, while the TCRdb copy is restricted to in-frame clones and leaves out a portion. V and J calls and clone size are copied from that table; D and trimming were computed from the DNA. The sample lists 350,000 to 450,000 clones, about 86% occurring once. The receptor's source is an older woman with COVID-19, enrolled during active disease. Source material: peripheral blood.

In DNA form, the CDR3 reads TGTGCCAGCAGCCGGGAAATCGGGGCTTTCTTT. It specifies CASSREIGAFF. The chain joins TRBV5-6 to TRBJ1-1; D gene uncertain. Trimming stripped 4 bases from V and 11 bases from J, with 12 bases between. The CDR3 is 11 amino acids. Germline CDR1 and CDR2: SGHDT and YYEEEE.